The 18 T cell receptor beta chains listed next were all sequenced from one sample in a study of CD8 T cells in ankylosing spondylitis. TCRdb re-analysed the 5' RACE reads in MiXCR, keeping a single row per CDR3 protein. The profile covers 100,000 to 150,000 distinct CDR3 sequences, with around 9% appearing a single time and roughly 3.3% taken by the ten largest. The sequenced material came from blood, either unsorted or a sorted T cell fraction (not recorded which). All receptors come from a male donor with ankylosing spondylitis or in good health (not recorded which).

This clonotype was counted ten times or more. The J gene is TRBJ2-7, the V gene TRBV9, with TRBD1 identical over 8 bases. Looked up from germline, CDR1 is SGDLS and CDR2 is YYNGEE. With V trimmed by 4 bases and J by 7 bases, 7 bases remained unmatched. CDR3 length: 13 amino acids. Here the CDR3 reads CASSRQGYMEQYF. CDR3 in DNA: TGTGCCAGCAGCCGACAGGGGTATATGGAGCAGTACTTC.

This clonotype was counted at least ten times. The J gene is TRBJ2-5, the V gene TRBV6-2 or TRBV6-3; 7 bases agree with TRBD1. The germline V gene encodes CDR1 MNHEY and CDR2 SVGEGT. Trimming at V came to 5 bases and at J to 5 bases, leaving 5 bases not matched to a gene. The CDR3 has 13 residues. The CDR3: CASSTTGWETQYF. As DNA, the CDR3 is TGTGCCAGCAGTACGACAGGGTGGGAGACCCAGTACTTC.

This clonotype was counted ten times or more. The chain links TRBV20-1 to TRBJ2-7, with a tentative D call TRBD2 (6 bases). This CDR3 comprises 12 residues. V dropped 5 bases and J dropped 2 bases, with 10 bases sitting between them. In germline, CDR1 is DFQATT, CDR2 SNEGSKA (reference sequence). The CDR3 DNA reads TGCAGTGCTGGGGGACTCGCCTACGAGCAGTACTTC. It is translated as CSAGGLAYEQYF.

This clonotype was counted only a few times. The chain combines TRBV7-3 with TRBJ2-3, with 8 nucleotides matching TRBD2. Unmatched junction bases numbered 3, after V lost 1 base and J lost 0 bases. Germline V CDR1 and CDR2: SGHTA, FQGTGA. This CDR3 is built from 16 residues. The CDR3 sequence is CASSLNPSGSTDTQYF. The CDR3, as DNA: TGTGCCAGCAGCTTAAATCCTAGCGGGAGCACAGATACGCAGTATTTT.

This clonotype was picked up a small number of times. The rearrangement joins TRBV12-3 or TRBV12-4 to TRBJ2-1; D might be TRBD2 (6 bases). The V gene lost 5 bases and the J gene lost 6 bases, with 11 bases spanning the gap. The CDR3 loop spans 13 amino acids. CDR3 sequence: CASSPGVGNEQFF. The CDR3 DNA follows: TGTGCCAGCAGTCCGGGAGTGGGCAATGAGCAGTTCTTC.

This clonotype was seen many times. This chain uses TRBV4-2 with TRBJ2-7, with TRBD1 identical over 7 bases. Germline V lookup: CDR1 LGHNA, CDR2 YNFKEQ. The CDR3 loop spans 16 amino acids. J was trimmed by 2 bases and V by 1 base; bases with no gene match: 8. The CDR3 protein is CASSQGWTGITYEQYF. DNA of the CDR3: TGTGCCAGCAGCCAAGGTTGGACAGGCATTACCTACGAGCAGTACTTC.

At least ten counts were recorded for this clonotype. V usage is TRBV18 and J usage is TRBJ2-4, with a tentative D call TRBD1 (6 bases). CDR3 length equals 16 residues. CDR1 is KGHSH, CDR2 LQKENI, per germline. V dropped 3 bases and J dropped 1 base, with 13 bases sitting between them. CDR3 in amino acids: CASSPYRVGAKNIQYF. For the CDR3, the DNA is TGTGCCAGCTCACCCTACAGGGTTGGCGCCAAAAACATTCAGTACTTC.

Comment on this clonotype: This may come from a read error, since a much larger clone is one base off. This chain links TRBV3-1 with TRBJ2-2; the match to TRBD2 covers 15 bases. This CDR3 region has 18 residues. CDR1 and CDR2 from the germline V gene are LGHDT and YNNKEL (reference sequence). The CDR3 spells CACRPGTSGRPNTGELFF. DNA for the CDR3: TGTGCCTGCAGGCCCGGGACTAGCGGGAGGCCTAACACCGGGGAGCTGTTTTTT.

This clonotype showed up many times. The genes are TRBV24-1 and TRBJ2-5; D assignment may be TRBD1 or TRBD2 (5 bases each). This CDR3 is 14 amino acids long. The V and J ends lost 5 bases and 0 bases respectively, with 9 bases between them. CDR1 and CDR2 from the germline V gene are KGHDR and SFDVKD. CDR3 sequence reads: CATSAGGHQETQYF. In DNA, the CDR3 is TGTGCCACCAGTGCTGGGGGACACCAAGAGACCCAGTACTTC.

This chain uses TRBV5-1 with TRBJ2-5, with 8 positions matching TRBD2. This CDR3 is built from 16 residues. Germline loops: CDR1 SGHRS, CDR2 YFSETQ. J lost 4 bases, V lost 0 bases, and 8 bases had no gene match. This chain's CDR3 is CASSLDVAGMSETQYF. The DNA for the CDR3 is TGCGCCAGCAGCTTGGATGTAGCGGGAATGTCAGAGACCCAGTACTTC.

This clonotype was picked up many times. The genes are TRBV20-1 and TRBJ2-1; a possible D gene is TRBD2 (7 bases). Germline CDR1 DFQATT, CDR2 SNEGSKA (reference sequence). V lost 7 bases, J lost 9 bases, and 16 bases lay in between. The CDR3 runs to 12 residues. The CDR3: CSGGREIGEQFF. DNA for the CDR3: TGCAGTGGGGGGCGGGAGATCGGTGAGCAGTTCTTC.

The table lists this clonotype with many counts. The CDR3 protein is CASSLAGGPRNEQFF. CDR3 coding DNA: TGCGCCAGCAGCTTGGCGGGAGGGCCTCGGAATGAGCAGTTCTTC. V usage is TRBV5-1 and J usage is TRBJ2-1; 8 bases agree with TRBD2. The CDR3 is 15 amino acids. V trimming: 0 bases; J trimming: 7 bases; junction bases outside the gene matches: 6. The germline V gene has CDR1 SGHRS and CDR2 YFSETQ.

This clonotype came up many times. J is TRBJ1-1 and V is TRBV29-1; no clear D gene. CDR1 and CDR2 from the germline V gene are SQVTM and ANQGSEA. Deletions cut 6 bases from V and 5 bases from J, with 10 bases between. CDR3 length equals 11 residues. The CDR3: CSVLVGTEAFF. The CDR3 DNA reads as TGCAGCGTCCTGGTTGGTACTGAAGCTTTCTTT.

This rearrangement joins TRBV29-1 to TRBJ2-7; D is tentatively TRBD1 or TRBD2 (7 bases each). CDR1 and CDR2 (germline): SQVTM, ANQGSEA. The germline V and J ends were trimmed by 6 bases and 2 bases, with 17 bases remaining between them. There are 14 residues in the CDR3. The CDR3 region is CSVRGGPRTYEQYF. The CDR3 DNA follows: TGCAGCGTCAGGGGGGGGCCTCGGACCTACGAGCAGTACTTC.

DNA for the CDR3: TGTGCCAGCAGCTTGCTGGGAGAGGACATTCAGTACTTC. Amino acid sequence: CASSLLGEDIQYF. V usage is TRBV5-5 and J usage is TRBJ2-4; perhaps TRBD2 as D (5 bases). V shed 1 base and J shed 8 bases, with 10 bases lying between them. Germline CDR1 SGHKS, CDR2 YYEKEE (reference sequence). The CDR3 is 13 amino acids.

This clonotype was detected ten times or more. The chain combines TRBV6-2 or TRBV6-3 with TRBJ2-1; tentative D call: TRBD2 (6 bases). V gave up 7 bases and J gave up 0 bases, with 13 bases separating them. Germline CDR1 reads MNHEY; CDR2 reads SVGEGT. This CDR3 has 15 residues. CDR3 DNA sequence: TGTGCCAGCATTAGGGACTCCCTCTCCTACAATGAGCAGTTCTTC. This codes for CASIRDSLSYNEQFF.

This clonotype was recorded many times. The chain couples TRBV20-1 to TRBJ2-7; maybe TRBD2 (6 bases). This CDR3 is built from 12 residues. Per the germline V gene, CDR1 is DFQATT and CDR2 is SNEGSKA (reference sequence). V lost 5 bases and J lost 1, with 9 bases in between. This CDR3 is CSAHAGSYEQYF. The CDR3, as DNA: TGCAGTGCTCACGCGGGGTCCTACGAGCAGTACTTC.

This clonotype has ten or more counts. The V call is TRBV4-1, the J call TRBJ2-1; TRBD2 might be the D (6 bases). Germline-derived CDR1 and CDR2 are MGHRA and YSYEKL. This CDR3 is 15 amino acids long. Trimming left V 1 base short and J 4 bases short, with 11 bases between. DNA of the CDR3: TGCGCCAGCAGCCAAGGGCAGGGAGGTTACAATGAGCAGTTCTTC. Its protein product is CASSQGQGGYNEQFF.